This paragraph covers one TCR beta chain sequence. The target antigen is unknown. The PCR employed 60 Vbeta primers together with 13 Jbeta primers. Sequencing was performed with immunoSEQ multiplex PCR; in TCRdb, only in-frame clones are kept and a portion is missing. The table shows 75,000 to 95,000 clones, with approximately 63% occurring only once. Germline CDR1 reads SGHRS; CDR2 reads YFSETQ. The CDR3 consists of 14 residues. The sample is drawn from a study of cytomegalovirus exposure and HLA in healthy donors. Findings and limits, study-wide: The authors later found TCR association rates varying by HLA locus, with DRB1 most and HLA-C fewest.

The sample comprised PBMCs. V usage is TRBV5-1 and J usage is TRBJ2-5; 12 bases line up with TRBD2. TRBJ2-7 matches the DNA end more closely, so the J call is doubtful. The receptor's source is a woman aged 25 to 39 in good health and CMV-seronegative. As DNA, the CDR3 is TGCGCCAGCAGGCTAGCGGGAGGGCCTGACGAGCAGTACTTC. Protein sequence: CASRLAGGPDEQYF.